Reported below is one T cell receptor beta chain. This sample stems from a study of T cell repertoires in aging, cancer and after chemotherapy. Rearranged V-D-J TRB sequences were amplified with a mixed TRB-A/B primer pool. TCRdb reprocessed the multiplex PCR reads via MiXCR and lists one record per CDR3 protein. The profile shows 1,300 or so distinct CDR3 sequences, less than 35% of them singletons. TCR beta rearrangements were amplified from peripheral blood genomic DNA. The source material was blood. The TCR sequence derives from a human donor with a solid tumor.

CDR3 nucleotide sequence: TGTGCCAGCAGCTTAGATAGACGGACAGCAAATGAAAAACTGTTTTTT. Translated, it gives CASSLDRRTANEKLFF. The J gene is TRBJ1-4, the V gene TRBV11-2, with D possibly being TRBD1 (6 bases). This CDR3 has 16 residues. Germline V gene lookup returns CDR1 SGHAT and CDR2 FQNNGV. V lost 0 bases and J lost 5, with 13 bases in between.